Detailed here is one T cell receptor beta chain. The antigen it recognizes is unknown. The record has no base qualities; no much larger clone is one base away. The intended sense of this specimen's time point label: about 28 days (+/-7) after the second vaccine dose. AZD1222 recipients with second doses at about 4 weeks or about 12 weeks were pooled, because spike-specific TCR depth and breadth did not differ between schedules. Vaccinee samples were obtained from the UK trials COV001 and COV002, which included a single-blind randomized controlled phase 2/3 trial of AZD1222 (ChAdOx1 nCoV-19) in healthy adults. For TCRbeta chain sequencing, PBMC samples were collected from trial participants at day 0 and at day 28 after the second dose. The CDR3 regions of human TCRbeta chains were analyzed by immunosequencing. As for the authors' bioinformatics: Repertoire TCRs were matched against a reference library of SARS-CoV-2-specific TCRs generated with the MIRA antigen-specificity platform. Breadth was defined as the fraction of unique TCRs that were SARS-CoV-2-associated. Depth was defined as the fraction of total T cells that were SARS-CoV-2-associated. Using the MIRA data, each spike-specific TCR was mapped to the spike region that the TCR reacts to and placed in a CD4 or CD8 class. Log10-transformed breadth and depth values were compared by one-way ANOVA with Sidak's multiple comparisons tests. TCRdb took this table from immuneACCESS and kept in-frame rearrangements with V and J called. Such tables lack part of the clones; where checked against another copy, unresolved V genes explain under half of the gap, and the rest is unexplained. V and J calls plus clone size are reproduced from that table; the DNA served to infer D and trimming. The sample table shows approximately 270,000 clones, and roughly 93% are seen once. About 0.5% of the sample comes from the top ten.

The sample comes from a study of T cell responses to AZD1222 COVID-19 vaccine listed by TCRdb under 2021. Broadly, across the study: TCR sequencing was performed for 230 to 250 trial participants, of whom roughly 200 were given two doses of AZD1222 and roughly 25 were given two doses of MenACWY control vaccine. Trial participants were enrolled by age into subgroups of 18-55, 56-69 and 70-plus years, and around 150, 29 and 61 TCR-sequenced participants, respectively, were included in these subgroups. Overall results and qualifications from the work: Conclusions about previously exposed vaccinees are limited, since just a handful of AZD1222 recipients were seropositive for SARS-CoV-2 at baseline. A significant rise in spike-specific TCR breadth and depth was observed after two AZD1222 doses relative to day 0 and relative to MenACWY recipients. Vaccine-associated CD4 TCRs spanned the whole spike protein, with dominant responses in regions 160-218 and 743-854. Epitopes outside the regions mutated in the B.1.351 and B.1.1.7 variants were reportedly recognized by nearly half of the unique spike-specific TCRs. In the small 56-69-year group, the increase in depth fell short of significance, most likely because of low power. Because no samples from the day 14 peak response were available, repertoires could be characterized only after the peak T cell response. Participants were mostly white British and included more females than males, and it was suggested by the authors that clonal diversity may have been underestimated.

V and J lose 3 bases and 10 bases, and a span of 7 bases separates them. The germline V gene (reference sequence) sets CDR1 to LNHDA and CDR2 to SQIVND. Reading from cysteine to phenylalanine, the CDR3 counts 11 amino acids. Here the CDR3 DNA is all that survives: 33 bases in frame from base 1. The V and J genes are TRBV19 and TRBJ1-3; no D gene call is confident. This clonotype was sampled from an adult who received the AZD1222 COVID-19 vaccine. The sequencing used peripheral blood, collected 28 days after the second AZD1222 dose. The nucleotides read TGTGCCAGTAGTATTGGGAGGACCATATATTTT. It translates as CASSIGRTIYF.